Below are 27 T cell receptor beta chains sequenced from a single sample in a study of blood T cell repertoires in COVID-19. Sequencing used immunoSEQ multiplex PCR; TCRdb keeps in-frame clones, though not all of them. Here the sample spans 220,000 or so clones, approximately 92% being singletons. The sample consisted of PBMCs or T cells enriched from blood (not recorded which). The receptors were sampled from a woman between 18 and 29 years old in a cohort exposed to, infected with or recovered from COVID-19 (not recorded which).

The chain joins TRBV7-6 to TRBJ2-2; 12 nucleotides align to TRBD2. The V gene end was trimmed by 3 bases and the J gene end by 4 bases; junction bases not matched to a gene: 12. Per the germline V gene, CDR1 is SGHVS and CDR2 is FNYEAQ. CDR3 length: 19 residues. DNA of the CDR3: TGTGCCAGCAGCTTTGGGTCTCCTAGCGGGGGGGCGGCCACCGGGGAGCTGTTTTTT. It translates to CASSFGSPSGGAATGELFF.

The chain carries TRBV6-5 and TRBJ1-5; D remains ambiguous. The V gene's germline CDR1 is MNHEY and CDR2 SVGAGI. This CDR3 has 13 amino acids. V was pared by 0 bases and J by 9 bases, with 9 bases between. The CDR3 here is CASSYSPSVPQHF. In nucleotides, the CDR3 is TGTGCCAGCAGTTACTCTCCTTCCGTGCCCCAGCATTTT.

This clone was detected only a few times. J is TRBJ2-7 and V is TRBV30; 7 bases map to TRBD2. From germline, CDR1 is GTSNPN and CDR2 SVGIG (reference sequence). This CDR3 is 14 amino acids long. The trim removed 0 bases at V and 5 bases at J, leaving 7 bases unmatched. CDR3 sequence (DNA): TGTGCCTGGAGTGTAATTCAGCGGGAACACGAGCAGTACTTC. Translated, it gives CAWSVIQREHEQYF.

The rearrangement joins TRBV5-1 to TRBJ2-2; D not resolved. CDR1 is SGHRS, CDR2 YFSETQ, per germline. V gave up 1 base and J gave up 3 bases, with 4 bases separating them. This CDR3 has 13 amino acids. CDR3 loop: CASSLSDTGELFF. CDR3 DNA: TGCGCCAGCAGCTTGTCGGACACCGGGGAGCTGTTTTTT. Based on the CDR3 plus reference TRBV5-1 and TRBJ2-2, the full variable domain is KAGVTQTPRYLIKTRGQQVTLSCSPISGHRSVSWYQQTPGQGLQFLFEYFSETQRNKGNFPGRFSGRQFSNSRSEMNVSTLELGDSALYLCASSLSDTGELFFGEGSRLTVL.

The CDR3 DNA reads as TGTGCCAGCAGGTCGACAGGGGAGTATGGCTACACCTTC. The encoded protein is CASRSTGEYGYTF. The chain uses TRBV2 and TRBJ1-2, with TRBD1 identical over 8 bases. This CDR3 comprises 13 residues. From germline, CDR1 is SNHLY and CDR2 FYNNEI. J lost 5 bases, V lost 6 bases, and 5 bases had no gene match.

The chain joins TRBV5-6 to TRBJ1-5, with D unresolved. Deletions cut 3 bases from V and 7 bases from J, with 11 bases between. The CDR3 has 13 amino acids. In germline, CDR1 is SGHDT, CDR2 YYEEEE. As DNA, the CDR3 is TGTGCCAGCAGCTCTGAAGGGAGCCAGCCCCAGCATTTT. It translates to CASSSEGSQPQHF.

The chain links TRBV4-1 to TRBJ1-2; TRBD1 agrees at 8 bases. CDR3 length: 13 amino acids. Germline-derived CDR1 and CDR2 are MGHRA and YSYEKL. V was pared by 3 bases and J by 8 bases, with 5 bases of the junction left unmatched. CDR3 nucleotides: TGCGCCAGCAGCCATACAGGGGGTGGGGGCTACACCTTC. Amino acids: CASSHTGGGGYTF.

The CDR3: CASSEARGLAGYNEQFF. The CDR3 bases are TGTGCCAGCAGTGAAGCTAGGGGACTAGCGGGATACAATGAGCAGTTCTTC. V and J are TRBV2 and TRBJ2-1, with 13 bases matching TRBD2. The V segment lost 0 bases and the J segment 4 bases; nucleotides outside the gene matches: 3. Germline CDR1 reads SNHLY; CDR2 reads FYNNEI. The CDR3 extends over 17 amino acids.

This chain uses TRBV18 with TRBJ1-3; possible D gene TRBD1, 6 bases. Trimming took off 2 bases at V and 5 bases at J, with 10 bases between the two ends. The CDR3 extends over 14 amino acids. Germline lookup yields CDR1 KGHSH and CDR2 LQKENI. This CDR3 is CASSPAGARNTIYF. The CDR3, as DNA: TGTGCCAGCTCACCAGCAGGGGCGAGAAACACCATATATTTT.

The chain carries TRBV5-1 and TRBJ1-1; D is perhaps TRBD1 (6 bases). V was pared by 3 bases and J by 1 base, with 13 bases between. Germline V gene data show CDR1 as SGHRS and CDR2 as YFSETQ. This CDR3 contains 15 residues. CDR3 nucleotide sequence: TGCGCCAGCAGCTCGCCGACAGGTCCGAACACTGAAGCTTTCTTT. Translating it yields CASSSPTGPNTEAFF.

This clone was recorded only once. The chain carries TRBV19 and TRBJ1-2, with D perhaps matching TRBD1 (6 bases). The germline V gene has CDR1 LNHDA and CDR2 SQIVND (reference sequence). The CDR3 extends over 13 amino acids. V dropped 5 bases and J dropped 7 bases, with 14 bases sitting between them. The DNA of the CDR3 is TGTGCCAGTAGTCTGCCAGGGGTAGGTGGCTACACCTTC. Protein sequence: CASSLPGVGGYTF.

The chain joins TRBV3-1 (or the pseudogene TRBV3-2) to TRBJ2-5; D uncertain. The CDR3 runs to 12 residues. V was clipped by 1 base and J by 5 bases, with 5 bases between them. In germline, CDR1 is LGHDT, CDR2 YNNKEL (reference sequence). CDR3 coding DNA: TGTGCCAGCAGCCAAGTCCGTGAGACCCAGTACTTC. Translation: CASSQVRETQYF.

The genes are TRBV9 and TRBJ2-7; possibly TRBD1 for D (6 bases). The germline V and J ends were trimmed by 0 bases and 2 bases, with 9 bases remaining between them. From germline, CDR1 is SGDLS and CDR2 YYNGEE. The CDR3 contains 14 residues. For the CDR3, the DNA is TGTGCCAGCAGCGTAGCTACAGGGCCCTACGAGCAGTACTTC. Protein: CASSVATGPYEQYF.

The chain carries TRBV5-1 and TRBJ1-4; D uncertain. The CDR3 spans 16 residues. CDR1 and CDR2 from the germline V gene are SGHRS and YFSETQ. V was cut by 0 bases and J by 0 bases, with 9 bases left in between. The CDR3 sequence: CASSLGAQATNEKLFF. The CDR3 DNA sequence: TGCGCCAGCAGCTTGGGGGCCCAAGCAACTAATGAAAAACTGTTTTTT.

V and J are TRBV2 and TRBJ2-3; TRBD1 aligns across 7 bases. After removal of 6 bases from V and 3 bases from J, the junction contained 9 bases not matched to a gene. The CDR3 has 15 residues. The germline V gene encodes CDR1 SNHLY and CDR2 FYNNEI. The CDR3 loop reads CASRLQGYRTDTQYF. The CDR3 DNA sequence: TGTGCCAGCAGGCTACAGGGGTATAGGACAGATACGCAGTATTTT.

The gene calls are TRBV7-8 and TRBJ2-7, with 7 bases matching TRBD1. The germline CDR1 and CDR2 sequences are SGHVS and FQNEAQ. The CDR3 is 14 residues long. V trimming: 5 bases; J trimming: 1 base; junction bases outside the gene matches: 5. The chain's CDR3 is CASSMGQRSYEQYF. DNA of the CDR3: TGTGCCAGCAGCATGGGACAGCGATCCTACGAGCAGTACTTC.

The V call is TRBV4-1, the J call TRBJ1-2; D is possibly TRBD1 (5 bases). The CDR3 has 13 amino acids. The ends were cut back, 0 bases at V and 8 bases at J, with 10 bases in the middle. CDR1 is MGHRA and CDR2 is YSYEKL in the germline V gene. The CDR3 bases are TGCGCCAGCAGCCAAGACGCAGGGAGGGGCTACACCTTC. This sequence encodes CASSQDAGRGYTF.

The gene calls are TRBV7-9 and TRBJ1-2; tentatively, D is TRBD1 (5 bases). The CDR3 has 14 residues. V was shortened by 1 base and J by 2 bases, with 8 bases between the two germline ends. CDR1 is SEHNR and CDR2 is FQNEAQ in the germline V gene (reference sequence). The CDR3 DNA sequence: TGTGCCAGCAGCTTAGGACAGTCGAACTATGGCTACACCTTC. It specifies CASSLGQSNYGYTF.

The chain carries TRBV5-6 and TRBJ2-4, with 9 bases lining up with TRBD1. CDR1 and CDR2 from the germline V gene are SGHDT and YYEEEE. Trimming at V came to 4 bases and at J to 2 bases, leaving 4 bases not matched to a gene. The CDR3 runs to 15 residues. DNA of the CDR3: TGTGCCAGCAGCGGGGACAGGGTGTCCAAAAACATTCAGTACTTC. Amino acids: CASSGDRVSKNIQYF.

The V gene is TRBV6-5, the J gene TRBJ1-3; D unclear. The CDR3 has 13 amino acids. Trimming removed 9 bases at V and 4 bases at J, with 13 bases between. The germline gives CDR1 MNHEY, CDR2 SVGAGI. The DNA for the CDR3 is TGTGCCAGTAATTCCTTGGAGGGAAACACCATATATTTT. Amino acids: CASNSLEGNTIYF.

The chain links TRBV6-5 to TRBJ2-2, with TRBD2 as a possible D gene (5 bases). The CDR3 extends over 13 amino acids. Trimming shortened V by 5 bases and J by 7 bases, and 11 bases separated the two germline ends. The germline gives CDR1 MNHEY, CDR2 SVGAGI. CDR3 amino acids: CASSPRALGELFF. The CDR3 nucleotides are TGTGCCAGCAGTCCGAGGGCTCTCGGGGAGCTGTTTTTT.

The genes are TRBV5-1 and TRBJ1-4; 8 nucleotides match TRBD1. CDR1 is SGHRS and CDR2 is YFSETQ in the germline V gene. The CDR3 runs 13 residues. J lost 11 bases, V lost 4 bases, and 7 bases had no gene match. The CDR3 nucleotides read TGCGCCAGCAGCCCTCGGACAGGGAGGAAACTGTTTTTT. This sequence encodes CASSPRTGRKLFF.

The rearrangement uses TRBV19 and TRBJ1-5; 7 bases match TRBD1. The CDR3 is 17 amino acids. Germline values: CDR1 LNHDA, CDR2 SQIVND (reference sequence). V shed 6 bases, J shed 0 bases, and the junction held 11 bases outside the gene matches. The CDR3 sequence is CASRNRGVGLSNQPQHF. CDR3 bases: TGTGCCAGTAGAAACAGGGGTGTCGGCCTTAGCAATCAGCCCCAGCATTTT.

The CDR3 region is CASSEGAGGLEQYF. The DNA for the CDR3 is TGTGCCAGCAGTGAAGGAGCGGGGGGTTTGGAGCAGTACTTC. The chain links TRBV6-1 to TRBJ2-7; TRBD2 matches 9 bases. The CDR3 is 14 residues long. Germline-derived CDR1 and CDR2 are MNHNS and SASEGT. V gave up 1 base and J gave up 7 bases; unmatched junction bases: 5.

This chain links TRBV3-1 (or the pseudogene TRBV3-2) with TRBJ2-3, with TRBD1 identical over 9 bases. This CDR3 is built from 15 residues. Germline CDR1 is LGHDT and CDR2 is YNNKEL (reference sequence). With 4 bases clipped from V and 5 bases from J, the junction kept 7 bases outside the gene matches. This CDR3 is CASSLVTGGKDTQYF. For the CDR3, the DNA is TGTGCCAGCAGCCTTGTGACAGGGGGGAAAGATACGCAGTATTTT.

DNA of the CDR3: TGTGCCAGCAGCGCGACTAGCGGGGGAGAGACCCAGTACTTC. This codes for CASSATSGGETQYF. This sequence joins TRBV9 and TRBJ2-5; 12 positions match TRBD2. J gave up 4 bases and V 3 bases, and 1 base lay outside the gene matches. Germline values: CDR1 SGDLS, CDR2 YYNGEE. CDR3 size: 14 residues.

The chain combines TRBV4-1 with TRBJ1-1, with TRBD1 as a possible D gene (5 bases). Germline lookup yields CDR1 MGHRA and CDR2 YSYEKL. V dropped 1 base and J dropped 5 bases, with 14 bases sitting between them. The CDR3 runs to 15 residues. DNA of the CDR3: TGCGCCAGCAGCCAAGTGATACAGGAGGGGACTGAAGCTTTCTTT. The encoded protein is CASSQVIQEGTEAFF.